The TCR beta chain described here comes from a study of control samples from healthy donors and cancer patients. Using immunoSEQ multiplex PCR, the repertoire was profiled, and TCRdb retains in-frame clones only, with some absent. This repertoire shows over 120,000 clones, just under 95% found once; its top ten account for approximately 15%. Material for sequencing was PBMCs. The TCR was taken from a man between 60 and 75 years old with colorectal cancer.

CDR3: CAISESGNTEAFF. CDR3 sequence (DNA): TGTGCCATCAGTGAGTCAGGGAACACTGAAGCTTTCTTT. V is TRBV10-3 and J is TRBJ1-1, with D unresolved. Germline-derived CDR1 and CDR2 are ENHRY and SYGVKD. The CDR3 sequence is 13 residues long. V was pared by 0 bases and J by 1 base, with 3 bases between.